This TCR beta chain appears in the sequencing data of a study of cytomegalovirus exposure and HLA in healthy donors. General study points: The authors later found most CMV-associated TCR beta chains appeared HLA-restricted. CMV antigen specificity of a few CMV-associated chains was confirmed in vitro. Published work reported that the classifier diagnosed cytomegalovirus status with high specificity and sensitivity.

Per germline, CDR1 LNHDA and CDR2 SQIVND (reference sequence). V shed 4 bases and J 8 bases; nucleotides not matched to a gene: 14. The CDR3 is 16 residues long. 13 Jbeta primers and 60 Vbeta primers were used for the PCR. In the source study's methods: Later reanalysis found tens of millions of unique TCR beta chains, roughly 10 million of them shared. Using immunoSEQ multiplex PCR, the repertoire was profiled, and TCRdb retains in-frame clones only, with some absent. The V and J calls and clone size come from that table; D and trimming were worked out from the DNA. Of 60,000 to 70,000 clones listed, approximately 82% are singletons. On this clone: What it binds is unknown.

The source is a woman in her forties in good health and CMV-seropositive. The sequenced material came from PBMCs. The rearrangement uses TRBV19 and TRBJ1-2, with TRBD1 matching over 9 bases. The DNA of the CDR3 is TGTGCCAGTAGTAGGCCCGCGGGACAGGGCCTTCACGGCTACACCTTC. It specifies CASSRPAGQGLHGYTF.